Listed below are T cell receptor beta chains from one sample, sequenced in a study of identifying expanded T cells in peripheral blood. Sequenced by immunoSEQ multiplex PCR; TCRdb stores in-frame clones only, minus some. The top ten clones hold 4.5% of a sample with around 94,000 clones, approximately 81% of them seen once. The sequenced sample was blood. These receptors all come from a person aged 18 to 75 in good health. The CDR3 runs from the conserved cysteine through the conserved F or W. The D gene is left open where the match is weak. The size entry is marked missing in some rows and otherwise reads once, few, many or a size class.

v_gene,d_gene,abundance,j_gene,CDR3aa,CDR3nt
TRBV5-8,TRBD1,.,TRBJ1-2,CASSIQGINSGYTF,TGTGCCAGCAGCATACAGGGGATAAATTCGGGCTACACCTTC
TRBV5-1,.,.,TRBJ2-5,CASSSYTGPQETQYF,TGCGCCAGCAGCTCCTACACAGGGCCCCAAGAGACCCAGTACTTC
TRBV19,.,.,TRBJ1-1,CASSIGETEAFF,TGTGCCAGTAGTATAGGAGAGACAGAAGCTTTCTTT
TRBV7-8,.,.,TRBJ1-2,CASSLAGGRLDGYTF,TGTGCCAGCAGCTTAGCGGGCGGGAGGCTTGATGGCTACACCTTC
TRBV2,.,few,TRBJ1-6,CASSARGNNSPLHF,TGTGCCAGCAGTGCGCGGGGTAATAATTCACCCCTCCACTTT
TRBV7-9,TRBD1,.,TRBJ2-2,CASSSYRGTGELFF,TGTGCCAGCAGCTCATACAGGGGCACCGGGGAGCTGTTTTTT
TRBV7-2,.,.,TRBJ1-6,CASSWRRDQSPLHF,TGTGCCAGCAGCTGGAGGAGGGACCAATCACCCCTCCACTTT
TRBV6-1,.,once,TRBJ1-2,CASQASLSRYGYTF,TGTGCCAGCCAGGCCTCACTGTCTAGATATGGCTACACCTTC
TRBV11-3,.,once,TRBJ2-7,CASSLVPSEQYF,TGTGCCAGCAGCTTGGTACCCTCGGAGCAGTACTTC
TRBV10-1,.,.,TRBJ2-7,CASSETTRRPYEQYF,TGCGCCAGCAGTGAAACGACACGACGCCCCTACGAGCAGTACTTC
TRBV7-2,TRBD2,few,TRBJ2-3,CASSRGILAGSDTQYF,TGTGCCAGCAGCCGGGGGATTTTAGCGGGGTCAGATACGCAGTATTTT
TRBV5-6,TRBD1,.,TRBJ2-3,CASSQRQGADTQYF,TGTGCCAGCAGCCAGAGACAGGGTGCAGATACGCAGTATTTT
TRBV5-1,.,.,TRBJ2-7,CASSLVVSSYEQYF,TGCGCCAGCAGCTTGGTAGTCAGCTCCTACGAGCAGTACTTC
TRBV9,.,.,TRBJ1-2,CASSVKSRLTF,TGTGCCAGCAGCGTAAAAAGCCGGTTGACCTTC
TRBV27,.,.,TRBJ1-1,CASSLDSMNTEAFF,TGTGCCAGCAGTTTGGACAGTATGAACACTGAAGCTTTCTTT
TRBV15,.,.,TRBJ1-2,CATSRADRASLYGYTF,TGTGCCACCAGCAGAGCGGACAGAGCCTCCCTCTATGGCTACACCTTC
TRBV5-6,.,.,TRBJ2-5,CASSFQGVQETQYF,TGTGCCAGCAGCTTTCAGGGTGTTCAAGAGACCCAGTACTTC
TRBV29-1,TRBD1,.,TRBJ1-2,CSVEELPGQGLGGYTF,TGCAGCGTTGAAGAGCTACCGGGACAGGGGTTAGGAGGCTACACCTTC
TRBV7-9,.,once,TRBJ2-3,CASSPRRTDPFTDTQYF,TGTGCCAGCAGCCCCAGGAGGACGGATCCCTTCACAGATACGCAGTATTTT
TRBV11-2,TRBD2,.,TRBJ2-1,CASSFPGLADNEQFF,TGTGCCAGCAGCTTCCCGGGACTAGCGGACAATGAGCAGTTCTTC
TRBV9,.,once,TRBJ1-1,CASGTQDTEAFF,TGTGCCAGCGGGACACAGGACACTGAAGCTTTCTTT
TRBV30,.,once,TRBJ1-3,CAWGGGGNTIYF,TGTGCCTGGGGGGGCGGCGGAAACACCATATATTTT
TRBV6-6,TRBD1,.,TRBJ1-5,CASSFPGQGNQPQHF,TGTGCCAGCAGTTTTCCGGGACAGGGCAATCAGCCCCAGCATTTT
TRBV29-1,.,.,TRBJ1-1,CSVDGTLNTEAFF,TGCAGCGTTGATGGTACATTGAACACTGAAGCTTTCTTT
TRBV7-7,.,.,TRBJ2-7,CASSPTQGGEQYF,TGTGCCAGCAGCCCCACACAGGGAGGGGAGCAGTACTTC
TRBV19,TRBD1,.,TRBJ2-2,CASRPGQGVPGELFF,TGTGCCAGTAGACCGGGACAGGGGGTCCCCGGGGAGCTGTTTTTT
TRBV10-1,.,once,TRBJ1-4,CASSPSGGEKLFF,TGCGCCAGCAGTCCCTCCGGGGGTGAAAAACTGTTTTTT
TRBV4-3,.,few,TRBJ1-1,CASSRTGNTEAFF,TGCGCCAGCAGCCGAACAGGGAACACTGAAGCTTTCTTT
TRBV25-1,TRBD2,.,TRBJ2-3,CASSEFPGGVKTDTQYF,TGTGCCAGCAGTGAATTCCCGGGGGGAGTTAAGACAGATACGCAGTATTTT
TRBV27,TRBD1,.,TRBJ1-4,CASSTDREYEKLFF,TGTGCCAGCAGCACGGACAGGGAGTACGAAAAACTGTTTTTT
TRBV2,TRBD1,.,TRBJ2-2,CASSENWTGRLELFF,TGTGCCAGCAGCGAAAATTGGACAGGGCGGTTGGAGCTGTTTTTT
TRBV29-1,TRBD1,few,TRBJ1-2,CSVADRGGDRNYGYTF,TGCAGCGTAGCCGACAGGGGGGGAGACCGCAACTATGGCTACACCTTC
TRBV4-3,.,.,TRBJ2-7,CASSQDSTVRYEQYF,TGCGCCAGCAGCCAGGATTCGACCGTCCGCTACGAGCAGTACTTC
TRBV28,TRBD1,.,TRBJ1-2,CASSAGGASNYGYTF,TGTGCCAGCAGTGCAGGGGGCGCATCTAACTATGGCTACACCTTC
TRBV7-9,.,.,TRBJ1-5,CASSPDSSSNQPQHF,TGTGCCAGCAGCCCTGACTCCTCTAGCAATCAGCCCCAGCATTTT
TRBV5-1,.,.,TRBJ2-1,CASSLGGRYINYNEQFF,TGCGCCAGCAGTCTTGGAGGCAGATACATCAACTACAATGAGCAGTTCTTC
TRBV30,.,.,TRBJ1-1,CAWTSFIGTQEAFF,TGTGCCTGGACCAGTTTCATTGGGACGCAAGAAGCTTTCTTT
TRBV7-2,TRBD1,.,TRBJ1-2,CASSLGQGGGYTF,TGTGCCAGCAGCTTAGGACAGGGGGGTGGCTACACCTTC
TRBV18,.,.,TRBJ2-1,CASSPQGGNEQFF,TGTGCCAGCTCACCACAGGGTGGAAATGAGCAGTTCTTC
TRBV7-3,TRBD1,.,TRBJ1-2,CASSLLGTDGYTF,TGTGCCAGCAGCTTATTAGGGACAGATGGCTACACCTTC
TRBV7-2,.,.,TRBJ1-1,CASSLTVEGTEAFF,TGTGCCAGCAGCTTAACGGTCGAGGGGACTGAAGCTTTCTTT
TRBV15,.,.,TRBJ2-7,CATSRGRTEREQYF,TGTGCCACCAGCAGAGGCAGGACAGAGCGCGAGCAGTACTTC
TRBV14,.,.,TRBJ2-2,CASSQAYLTGELFF,TGTGCCAGCAGCCAGGCCTATTTAACCGGGGAGCTGTTTTTT
TRBV13,.,.,TRBJ2-2,CASSTGGELFF,TGTGCCAGCAGCACGGGCGGGGAGCTGTTTTTT
TRBV27,.,.,TRBJ1-2,CASSLSILGSLYGYTF,TGTGCCAGCAGTTTATCGATACTGGGCAGCCTCTATGGCTACACCTTC
TRBV12-5,.,.,TRBJ2-2,CASGLVLPLGGSNTGELFF,TGTGCTAGTGGTTTGGTATTACCCTTGGGGGGATCGAACACCGGGGAGCTGTTTTTT
TRBV5-1,.,.,TRBJ1-2,CASKITGLANYGYTF,TGCGCCAGCAAGATTACTGGGCTGGCTAACTATGGCTACACCTTC
TRBV5-5,TRBD1,.,TRBJ2-7,CASSFRTGGAVTLMEQYF,TGTGCCAGCAGCTTTAGGACAGGGGGCGCCGTCACCCTAATGGAGCAGTACTTC
TRBV6-1,TRBD1,once,TRBJ1-1,CASLRTGLMNTEAFF,TGTGCCAGCTTACGGACAGGTCTAATGAACACTGAAGCTTTCTTT
TRBV29-1,TRBD1,.,TRBJ1-2,CSILDRGHGYTF,TGCTCTATCCTAGACAGGGGGCATGGCTACACCTTC
TRBV6-6,.,.,TRBJ1-3,CASRLTGSGNTIYF,TGTGCCAGCAGGCTTACAGGGTCTGGAAACACCATATATTTT
TRBV19,.,.,TRBJ1-5,CASSTSNQPQHF,TGTGCCAGTAGTACTAGCAATCAGCCCCAGCATTTT
TRBV6-5,TRBD1,many,TRBJ1-6,CASSYSTGLNSPLHF,TGTGCCAGCAGTTACTCGACAGGGCTAAATTCACCCCTCCACTTT
TRBV7-2,.,.,TRBJ1-1,CASSLDNRAVAFF,TGTGCCAGCAGCTTAGATAATAGGGCGGTAGCTTTCTTT
TRBV13,.,.,TRBJ2-7,CASSDGDSNYEQYF,TGTGCCAGCAGCGACGGGGACTCGAACTACGAGCAGTACTTC
TRBV7-3,.,.,TRBJ1-4,CASSLVGATNEKLFF,TGTGCCAGCAGCTTAGTGGGGGCAACTAATGAAAAACTGTTTTTT
TRBV12-5,TRBD1,.,TRBJ1-2,CASGLVVPVTGETNYGYTF,TGTGCTAGTGGTTTGGTAGTCCCGGTGACAGGGGAGACTAACTATGGCTACACCTTC
TRBV19,.,.,TRBJ2-3,CASSIFGDTDTQYF,TGTGCCAGTAGTATATTTGGAGACACAGATACGCAGTATTTT